This T cell receptor beta chain was sequenced for a study of CD8+ T cells in alopecia areata. The CDR3 is 15 amino acids. Following RNA extraction, reverse transcription yielded cDNA that acted as the sequencing template. The data were produced by immunoSEQ multiplex PCR, yet TCRdb's version contains in-frame clones alone and is incomplete. The sample holds approximately 150,000 clones, about 60% seen once. In its sample, this clone was seen a few times. Its antigen is as yet unknown. Study results and limitations: Normal-skin resident alphabeta T cells also appear among scalp sample sequences. More clonal than normal scalp was lesional scalp, particularly alopecia totalis/universalis. Patients displayed less clarity in TCR sharing than mice, a finding possibly related to HLA.

This TCR derives from a human donor in good health. What was sequenced was CD4+ T cells sorted from blood. J is TRBJ1-5 and V is TRBV21-1; the tabulated D call, TRBD1, remains unverified against the DNA. TRBV21-1 is deemed a pseudogene. CDR3 DNA: TGTGCCAGCAGCATGGGACAGGTGGACAATCAGCCCCAGCATTTT. It specifies CASSMGQVDNQPQHF.